The 28 T cell receptor beta chains presented below share a single source sample, sequenced in a study of T cells in Graves' hyperthyroidism and ophthalmopathy. RNA transcripts were the template for amplifying TCR beta CDR3 regions. Researchers ran a first-round RT-PCR on the TCR CDR3 using the HTBI primer set. TCRdb analysed the multiplex PCR reads with MiXCR anew, one entry per CDR3 protein. The sample lists approximately 870,000 distinct CDR3 sequences, 38% occurring once. The sample taken for sequencing was blood. These receptor sequences come from a man between 18 and 35 years old with Graves' hyperthyroidism.

This clonotype has at least ten counts. This sequence joins TRBV7-9 and TRBJ1-2; no definite D call. Trimming took 7 bases from V and 4 from J, leaving 19 bases between them. The CDR3 sequence is 15 residues long. The germline V gene encodes CDR1 SEHNR and CDR2 FQNEAQ (reference sequence). The CDR3 reads CASTLLGTTFYGYTF. For the CDR3, the DNA is TGTGCCAGCACCCTGTTGGGCACTACCTTCTATGGCTACACCTTC.

This chain links TRBV6-6 with TRBJ2-2; TRBD2 aligns across 7 bases. Per germline, CDR1 MNHNY and CDR2 SVGAGI (reference sequence). This CDR3 has 12 residues. The CDR3 spells CAGGMNTGELFF. DNA for the CDR3: TGTGCGGGAGGGATGAACACCGGGGAGCTGTTTTTT.

This clonotype came up many times. The chain has TRBV20-1 and TRBJ2-7, with TRBD2 identical over 8 bases. Germline V gene lookup returns CDR1 DFQATT and CDR2 SNEGSKA (reference sequence). Unmatched junction bases numbered 9, after V lost 8 bases and J lost 6 bases. This CDR3 spans 12 amino acids. The DNA of the CDR3 is TGCAGTTCGGGGCGGGAGGAACTCGAGCAGTACTTC. Translating gives CSSGREELEQYF.

This clonotype was observed a few times. At one end, the junction sequence differs from germline, possibly due to a read error. The chain has TRBV7-2 and TRBJ1-3, with 7 bases matching TRBD1. This CDR3 has 17 amino acids. Germline loops: CDR1 SGHTA, CDR2 FQGNSA. As DNA, the CDR3 is TGCGCCAGCAGCCAAGACGCGCGGGGACAGCCTGGAAACACCATATATTTT. Amino acid sequence: CASSQDARGQPGNTIYF.

Ten or more counts support this clonotype. The chain uses TRBV6-2 or TRBV6-3 and TRBJ1-1; TRBD1 might be the D (6 bases). Per the germline V gene, CDR1 is MNHEY and CDR2 is SVGEGT. The V end lost 5 bases, the J end lost 7 bases, and 14 bases lay between the germline ends. This CDR3 spans 13 amino acids. CDR3 residues: CASSLRDTLEAFF. The CDR3 DNA follows: TGTGCCAGCAGTCTTCGGGACACCCTTGAAGCTTTCTTT.

The CDR3 loop is CASSSEPGYYGYTF. CDR3 nucleotide sequence: TGTGCCAGCAGTTCAGAACCAGGTTACTATGGCTACACCTTC. The rearrangement links TRBV12-3 or TRBV12-4 to TRBJ1-2; D is undetermined. There are 14 residues in the CDR3. The V gene lost 4 bases and the J gene lost 3 bases, with 12 bases spanning the gap.

At least ten counts were recorded for this clonotype. The chain combines TRBV25-1 with TRBJ2-7, with 10 bases matching TRBD2. Germline CDR1 reads MGHDK; CDR2 reads SYGVNS. The V and J ends lost 1 base and 4 bases, in that order; junction bases with no gene match: 7. The CDR3 sequence is 16 residues long. Here the CDR3 reads CASSEWGAGGPYEQYF. CDR3 sequence (DNA): TGTGCCAGCAGTGAATGGGGAGCGGGGGGGCCGTACGAGCAGTACTTC.

The sample holds a few counts of this clonotype. The chain uses TRBV5-1 and TRBJ2-7, with a tentative D call TRBD1 (6 bases). Germline CDR1 is SGHRS and CDR2 is YFSETQ. The CDR3 length is 15 residues. Trimming cost V 4 bases and J 2 bases, with 16 bases left between them. CDR3 sequence: CASSQIPGQAYEQYF. CDR3 sequence (DNA): TGCGCCAGCAGCCAAATACCGGGACAAGCCTACGAGCAGTACTTC.

In the case of this clonotype: This clone may be a read error of a much larger clone one base away. V usage is TRBV19 and J usage is TRBJ1-5, with D possibly TRBD1 on 5 matching bases. The CDR3 consists of 15 residues. Germline loops: CDR1 LNHDA, CDR2 SQIVND (reference sequence). CDR3 protein: CACSNGGDSNQPQHF. The DNA of the CDR3 is TGTGCCTGTAGTAATGGGGGAGATAGCAATCAGCCCCAGCATTTT.

Ten or more counts support this clonotype. This chain connects TRBV12-3 or TRBV12-4 to TRBJ1-1, with D unresolved. V was shortened by 6 bases and J by 3 bases, with 11 bases between the two germline ends. This CDR3 spans 13 amino acids. This CDR3 reads CASSFAGYTEAFF. CDR3 DNA sequence: TGTGCCAGCAGCTTCGCAGGATACACTGAAGCTTTCTTT.

The genes are TRBV7-6 and TRBJ2-5; 7 bases match TRBD1. After removal of 5 bases from V and 5 bases from J, the junction contained 14 bases not matched to a gene. The CDR3 is made up of 16 amino acids. Looked up from germline, CDR1 is SGHVS and CDR2 is FNYEAQ. CDR3 amino acids: CASSLRDGKGAETQYF. The CDR3 region has the DNA TGTGCCAGCAGCCTCCGGGACGGCAAGGGGGCTGAGACCCAGTACTTC. Looking up the rest from reference TRBV7-6 and TRBJ2-5 gives the full variable domain: GAGVSQSPRYKVTKRGQDVALRCDPISGHVSLYWYRQALGQGPEFLTYFNYEAQQDKSGLPNDRFSAERPEGSISTLTIQRTEQRDSAMYRCASSLRDGKGAETQYFGPGTRLLVL.

This clonotype was counted at least ten times. This rearrangement joins TRBV5-8 to TRBJ1-5; 7 bases are shared with TRBD1. Germline V gives CDR1 SGHTS, CDR2 YDEGEE. V trimming: 6 bases; J trimming: 4 bases; junction bases outside the gene matches: 10. The CDR3 spans 15 residues. The chain's CDR3 is CASKKTGQWNQPQHF. DNA of the CDR3: TGTGCCAGCAAAAAGACAGGGCAGTGGAATCAGCCCCAGCATTTT.

This clonotype came up a few times. This chain uses TRBV5-1 with TRBJ1-1; tentative D call: TRBD1 (5 bases). CDR3 length: 14 residues. Looked up from germline, CDR1 is SGHRS and CDR2 is YFSETQ. V gave up 1 base and J gave up 5 bases, with 12 bases separating them. The CDR3 nucleotides are TGCGCCAGCAGCTTGTCTCCAGGGAATACTGAAGCTTTCTTT. Protein: CASSLSPGNTEAFF.

This chain connects TRBV9 to TRBJ2-5; 9 nucleotides align to TRBD1. The CDR3 length is 14 residues. Germline-derived CDR1 and CDR2 are SGDLS and YYNGEE. V trimming: 9 bases; J trimming: 3 bases; junction bases outside the gene matches: 9. CDR3 amino acids: CANPRDRGKETQYF. CDR3 bases: TGTGCCAACCCTAGAGACAGGGGGAAAGAGACCCAGTACTTC.

This clonotype showed up just a few times. The rearrangement joins TRBV12-3 or TRBV12-4 to TRBJ2-5; 8 bases are a match to TRBD2. The length of the CDR3 is 16 residues. Trimming at V came to 3 bases and at J to 0 bases, leaving 6 bases not matched to a gene. CDR3 DNA sequence: TGTGCCAGCAGTTTTGGGCGGGGGGCATACCAAGAGACCCAGTACTTC. Translation: CASSFGRGAYQETQYF.

This clonotype has a handful of counts. The chain combines TRBV5-4 with TRBJ2-6; 11 positions match TRBD2. CDR3 length: 17 amino acids. Trimming took 3 bases from V and 4 from J; bases not matched to a gene: 6. CDR1 is SGHNT, CDR2 YYREEE, per germline (reference sequence). CDR3 amino acids: CASSSSSGRIGANVLTF. CDR3 coding DNA: TGTGCCAGCAGCTCATCTAGCGGGAGGATCGGGGCCAACGTCCTGACTTTC.

CDR3 residues: CASSPRRDGNTEAFF. The CDR3 coding sequence is TGTGCCAGCAGCCCGCGGAGGGACGGGAACACTGAAGCTTTCTTT. This chain uses TRBV7-3 with TRBJ1-1; tentatively, D is TRBD1 (5 bases). The germline V gene has CDR1 SGHTA and CDR2 FQGTGA. The length of the CDR3 is 15 residues. V dropped 5 bases and J dropped 1 base, with 14 bases sitting between them. Full variable domain (outside the CDR3, taken from reference TRBV7-3 and TRBJ1-1): GAGVSQTPSNKVTEKGKYVELRCDPISGHTALYWYRQSLGQGPEFLIYFQGTGAADDSGLPNDRFFAVRPEGSVSTLKIQRTERGDSAVYLCASSPRRDGNTEAFFGQGTRLTVV.

This clonotype has a count of ten or more. The rearrangement links TRBV7-9 to TRBJ1-1; D is uncertain. CDR3 length: 8 residues. Looked up from germline, CDR1 is SEHNR and CDR2 is FQNEAQ (reference sequence). Trimming pared 10 bases from V and 8 bases from J, leaving 5 bases between. The CDR3 is CATAEAFF. DNA for the CDR3: TGTGCCACTGCCGAAGCTTTCTTT. The full variable domain, with the rest looked up from reference TRBV7-9 and TRBJ1-1, is DTGVSQNPRHKITKRGQNVTFRCDPISEHNRLYWYRQTLGQGPEFLTYFQNEAQLEKSRLLSDRFSAERPKGSFSTLEIQRTEQGDSAMYLCATAEAFFGQGTRLTVV.

Many counts were recorded for this clonotype. V and J are TRBV15 and TRBJ2-2; D not certain. This CDR3 comprises 14 residues. Trimming removed 1 base at V and 2 bases at J, with 5 bases between. Germline V lookup: CDR1 LNHNV, CDR2 YYDKDF (reference sequence). The CDR3 here is CATSRADNTGELFF. CDR3 coding DNA: TGTGCCACCAGCAGAGCAGACAACACCGGGGAGCTGTTTTTT.

The gene calls are TRBV7-9 and TRBJ1-2, with TRBD1 matching over 8 bases. This CDR3 comprises 15 residues. V lost 4 bases, J lost 6 bases, and 10 bases stayed unmatched. Germline assignment: CDR1 SEHNR and CDR2 FQNEAQ (reference sequence). The CDR3 sequence: CASSSTLQGADGYTF. Written as DNA, the CDR3 is TGTGCCAGCAGCTCAACATTGCAGGGGGCGGATGGCTACACCTTC.

The chain uses TRBV29-1 and TRBJ1-1; the D gene is possibly TRBD1 (6 bases). The CDR3 consists of 13 residues. Germline CDR1 and CDR2: SQVTM and ANQGSEA. V was pared by 6 bases and J by 5 bases, with 16 bases between. CDR3 sequence reads: CSVGGEGETEAFF. The CDR3, as DNA: TGCAGCGTCGGCGGGGAGGGGGAGACTGAAGCTTTCTTT.

The chain has TRBV10-1 and TRBJ2-5; D perhaps matches TRBD1 (6 bases). V was cut by 2 bases and J by 5 bases, with 15 bases left in between. Germline V gene data show CDR1 as WNHNN and CDR2 as SYGVQD (reference sequence). The CDR3 is made up of 15 amino acids. The CDR3 DNA follows: TGCGCCAGCAGTGAGGCAGGGGATTCGGGGGAGACCCAGTACTTC. This codes for CASSEAGDSGETQYF.

Comments on this clonotype: Just one base apart from a much larger clone, this may be a read error. The chain couples TRBV29-1 to TRBJ1-6; a possible D gene is TRBD1 (6 bases). Germline-derived CDR1 and CDR2 are SQVTM and ANQGSEA. Trimming removed 5 bases at V and 9 bases at J, with 11 bases between. This CDR3 spans 12 amino acids. The CDR3 DNA reads TGCAGCGTTCGGCAGGGGATTTCACCCCTCCACTTT. Its translation is CSVRQGISPLHF. Filled out from reference TRBV29-1 and TRBJ1-6, the complete variable domain reads SAVISQKPSRDICQRGTSLTIQCQVDSQVTMMFWYRQQPGQSLTLIATANQGSEATYESGFVIDKFPISRPNLTFSTLTVSNMSPEDSSIYLCSVRQGISPLHFGNGTRLTVT.

Worth noting for this clonotype: A junction boundary mismatches the germline segment, possibly from a read error. The rearrangement joins TRBV20-1 to TRBJ1-2, with 8 bases lining up with TRBD1. CDR1 and CDR2 (germline): DFQATT, SNEGSKA (reference sequence). The CDR3 is 14 amino acids. CDR3 coding DNA: TGCAGTGCTTCGGGACAGGTCCAGAGGGGTGGCTGCACCTTC. Protein product: CSASGQVQRGGCTF.

This clonotype has at least ten counts. V usage is TRBV10-3 and J usage is TRBJ1-5, with TRBD1 as a possible D gene (6 bases). V lost 10 bases and J lost 0, with 16 bases in between. Germline assignment: CDR1 ENHRY and CDR2 SYGVKD. The CDR3 covers 15 residues. CDR3 DNA sequence: TGTGCCAGCCTTCCCACAGGGTATAGCAATCAGCCCCAGCATTTT. Protein sequence: CASLPTGYSNQPQHF.

V and J are TRBV7-8 and TRBJ2-7, with TRBD1 identical over 7 bases. Germline V gene data show CDR1 as SGHVS and CDR2 as FQNEAQ. V dropped 5 bases and J dropped 1; count of bases not matched to a gene: 8. The CDR3 is 15 residues long. The CDR3 nucleotides read TGTGCCAGCAGCGCTAAGACAGGGTCTTCCTACGAGCAGTACTTC. Residues: CASSAKTGSSYEQYF.

As concerns this clonotype: One end of the junction is discordant with germline, which a read error may explain. The genes are TRBV6-1 and TRBJ2-5; D tentatively fits TRBD1 or TRBD2 (5 bases each). This CDR3 spans 13 amino acids. Germline V gives CDR1 MNHNS, CDR2 SASEGT. This CDR3 reads CDSGQGAGETQYF. CDR3 nucleotides: TGTGACAGCGGTCAAGGGGCAGGGGAGACCCAGTACTTC.

To note about this clonotype: A much larger clone differs by one base, so this may be a read error. The chain joins TRBV5-6 to TRBJ1-5; no reliable D call. The CDR3 consists of 14 residues. Germline loops: CDR1 SGHDT, CDR2 YYEEEE. The CDR3 nucleotides are TGTGTCAGCAGCTTGGTGGTCCAATGTCAGCCCCAGCATTTT. It encodes CVSSLVVQCQPQHF.